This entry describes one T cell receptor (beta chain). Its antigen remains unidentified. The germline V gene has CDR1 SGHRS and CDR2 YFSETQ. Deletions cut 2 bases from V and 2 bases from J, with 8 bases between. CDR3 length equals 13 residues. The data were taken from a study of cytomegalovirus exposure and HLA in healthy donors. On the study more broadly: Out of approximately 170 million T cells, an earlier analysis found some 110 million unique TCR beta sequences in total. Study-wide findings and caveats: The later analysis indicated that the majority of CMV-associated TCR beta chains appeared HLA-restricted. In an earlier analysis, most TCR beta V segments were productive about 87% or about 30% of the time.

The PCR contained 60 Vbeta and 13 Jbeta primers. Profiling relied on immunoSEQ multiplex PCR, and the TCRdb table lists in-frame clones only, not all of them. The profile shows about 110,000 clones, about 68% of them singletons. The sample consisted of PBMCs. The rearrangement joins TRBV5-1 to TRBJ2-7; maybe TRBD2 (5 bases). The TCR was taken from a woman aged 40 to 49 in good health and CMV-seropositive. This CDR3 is CASSFAGTYEQYF. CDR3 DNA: TGCGCCAGCAGCTTTGCGGGTACCTACGAGCAGTACTTC.